The 19 T cell receptor beta chains in this list originate from one sample, sequenced in a study of T cell repertoires in cytomegalovirus infection. MiXCR, run by TCRdb on the reads, gives a single entry per CDR3 protein. The sample has fewer than 950,000 distinct CDR3 sequences, around a third seen once. No antigen is known for these receptors. This sample comprised cultured CD8+ T cells from PBMCs, obtained from culture after CMV antigen stimulation. These receptors all come from a human donor in good health (CMV status not recorded). Some clones in this sample may be carry-over from other donors' samples.

V gene TRBV12-3 or TRBV12-4 combines with J gene TRBJ2-1, with 13 bases aligning to TRBD2. V lost 4 bases and J lost 5; bases outside the gene matches: 5. This CDR3 has 16 residues. The CDR3 region is CASSSGLAGPDNEQFF. Here the CDR3 DNA reads TGTGCCAGCAGTTCGGGACTAGCGGGACCCGACAATGAGCAGTTCTTC.

The rearrangement links TRBV27 to TRBJ2-2; D may correspond to TRBD1 or TRBD2 (5 bases each). Germline values: CDR1 MNHEY, CDR2 SMNVEV (reference sequence). Trimming shortened V by 5 bases and J by 4 bases, and 17 bases separated the two germline ends. CDR3 length: 16 amino acids. In nucleotides, the CDR3 is TGTGCCAGCAGTCGACCGGGACGTTCCATCACCGGGGAGCTGTTTTTT. Its protein is CASSRPGRSITGELFF.

The V gene is TRBV25-1, the J gene TRBJ2-1, with D possibly being TRBD2 (6 bases). The CDR3 sequence is 14 residues long. Germline CDR1 reads MGHDK; CDR2 reads SYGVNS. The V end lost 4 bases, the J end lost 13 bases, and 20 bases lay between the germline ends. The CDR3 protein is CASSGGPRDSDQFF. The CDR3 DNA follows: TGTGCCAGCAGTGGGGGTCCCCGGGACTCTGACCAGTTCTTC.

A few counts support this clonotype. The chain carries TRBV7-9 and TRBJ2-3; TRBD1 matches at 7 bases. After removal of 5 bases from V and 2 bases from J, the junction contained 7 bases not matched to a gene. Germline CDR1 is SEHNR and CDR2 is FQNEAQ (reference sequence). This CDR3 spans 15 amino acids. The CDR3 DNA follows: TGTGCCAGCAGCGACCTCACAGGGGCCACAGATACGCAGTATTTT. Residues: CASSDLTGATDTQYF.

A single count supports this clonotype. This CDR3 reads CASSLGGGLVPQRETQYF. CDR3 nucleotide sequence: TGTGCCAGCAGCTTAGGGGGGGGGCTTGTCCCCCAAAGGGAGACCCAGTACTTC. The V and J genes are TRBV7-4 and TRBJ2-5; maybe TRBD2 (7 bases). The ends were cut back, 1 base at V and 5 bases at J, with 23 bases in the middle. The CDR3 loop spans 18 amino acids. The V gene's germline CDR1 is SGHVT and CDR2 SQSDAQ.

This clonotype was counted between two and nine times. This chain uses TRBV5-5 with TRBJ2-3; D not certain. The germline V and J ends were trimmed by 0 bases and 2 bases, with 10 bases remaining between them. The germline gives CDR1 SGHKS, CDR2 YYEKEE (reference sequence). The CDR3 consists of 15 residues. CDR3 loop: CASSLAGLNTDTQYF. CDR3 in DNA: TGTGCCAGCAGCTTGGCGGGCCTCAACACAGATACGCAGTATTTT.

This clonotype was seen only a few times. The chain is built from TRBV2 and TRBJ1-4; D gene uncertain. Germline V CDR1 and CDR2: SNHLY, FYNNEI. V lost 0 bases and J 7 bases, leaving 9 bases between the germline ends. This CDR3 comprises 14 residues. The CDR3 DNA is TGTGCCAGCAGTGAAGCGCAGTTTGGTGAAAAACTGTTTTTT. This encodes CASSEAQFGEKLFF.

This clonotype was detected many times. The chain carries TRBV7-6 and TRBJ2-3; D is ambiguous. V lost 5 bases and J lost 2, with 11 bases in between. CDR3 length: 14 amino acids. CDR1 is SGHVS and CDR2 is FNYEAQ in the germline V gene. CDR3 DNA sequence: TGTGCCAGCAGCACTAACAAGCCCACAGATACGCAGTATTTT. It codes for CASSTNKPTDTQYF.

CDR3 loop: CASSLSRADTEAFF. DNA of the CDR3: TGTGCCAGCAGTTTATCTCGGGCGGACACTGAAGCTTTCTTT. The chain joins TRBV27 to TRBJ1-1; D remains unclear. The germline CDR1 and CDR2 sequences are MNHEY and SMNVEV (reference sequence). V was pared by 0 bases and J by 3 bases, with 8 bases between. There are 14 residues in the CDR3.

This sequence joins TRBV29-1 and TRBJ2-1, with 8 positions matching TRBD1. Germline V gene lookup returns CDR1 SQVTM and CDR2 ANQGSEA. V trimming: 7 bases; J trimming: 7 bases; junction bases outside the gene matches: 9. The CDR3 has 13 residues. CDR3 loop: CSADREVLNEQFF. The CDR3 DNA reads as TGCAGCGCGGACAGGGAGGTCTTGAATGAGCAGTTCTTC.

This clonotype was seen only a few times. This sequence joins TRBV19 and TRBJ2-7, with D unresolved. The CDR3 is made up of 13 amino acids. Germline assignment: CDR1 LNHDA and CDR2 SQIVND (reference sequence). Trimming took 4 bases from V and 4 from J, leaving 11 bases between them. The CDR3 is CASSTSDGYEQYF. CDR3 nucleotide sequence: TGTGCCAGTAGTACCTCCGACGGGTACGAGCAGTACTTC.

The chain employs TRBV9 and TRBJ1-2; 9 nucleotides line up with TRBD1. V was clipped by 3 bases and J by 9 bases; unmatched bases: 9. Germline-derived CDR1 and CDR2 are SGDLS and YYNGEE. The CDR3 is 14 residues long. The CDR3 reads CASSGLQGASRYTF. The CDR3 region has the DNA TGTGCCAGCAGCGGACTACAGGGGGCAAGTCGCTACACCTTC.

This clonotype appeared a few times. The chain combines TRBV4-1 with TRBJ1-2; D call uncertain. The germline V and J ends were trimmed by 0 bases and 7 bases, with 21 bases remaining between them. Germline V lookup: CDR1 MGHRA, CDR2 YSYEKL. The CDR3 is 17 residues long. CDR3 sequence reads: CASSQELTSPLVGGYTF. DNA for the CDR3: TGCGCCAGCAGCCAAGAGCTAACCTCGCCGCTGGTCGGTGGCTACACCTTC.

This rearrangement joins TRBV3-1 to TRBJ2-3; D not certain. Trimming pared 0 bases from V and 6 bases from J, leaving 7 bases between. The CDR3 loop spans 13 amino acids. Germline values: CDR1 LGHDT, CDR2 YNNKEL (reference sequence). CDR3 in DNA: TGTGCCAGCAGCCAAGATCCCCGGGATACGCAGTATTTT. Its protein is CASSQDPRDTQYF.

This clonotype was seen only a few times. The genes are TRBV19 and TRBJ2-4; TRBD1 might be the D (6 bases). The CDR3 spans 18 residues. The germline V and J ends were trimmed by 5 bases and 0 bases, with 20 bases remaining between them. CDR1 is LNHDA, CDR2 SQIVND, per germline (reference sequence). This chain's CDR3 is CASSPPGASGLAKNIQYF. DNA for the CDR3: TGTGCCAGTAGTCCCCCAGGGGCATCAGGGTTAGCCAAAAACATTCAGTACTTC.

As regards this clonotype: Here the CDR3 omits its conserved ending phenylalanine or tryptophan, so a read error is the likely source. Because the CDR3's place on the DNA is in doubt, the DNA is left out and the CDR3 is given as listed by TCRdb. The chain couples TRBV27 to TRBJ2-4; the DNA was not compared with TRBD2, the D call given in the table. The CDR3 spans 16 amino acids, including both terminal residues. CDR1 and CDR2 (germline): MNHEY, SMNVEV (reference sequence). This CDR3 is CASSRLAGGPKNIHYL.

This clonotype came up a few times. V usage is TRBV27 and J usage is TRBJ1-2; D is ambiguous. The V gene lost 0 bases and the J gene lost 0 bases, with 11 bases spanning the gap. The CDR3 has 16 residues. Germline V CDR1 and CDR2: MNHEY, SMNVEV (reference sequence). The CDR3 region is CASSLSTFTANYGYTF. The DNA for the CDR3 is TGTGCCAGCAGTTTATCTACATTTACAGCTAACTATGGCTACACCTTC.

This clonotype was seen a handful of times. This chain connects TRBV7-6 to TRBJ1-1; a possible D gene is TRBD1 (6 bases). V was cut by 5 bases and J by 0 bases, with 13 bases left in between. The CDR3 totals 15 residues. Germline CDR1 reads SGHVS; CDR2 reads FNYEAQ. This CDR3 reads CASSPPKGVNTEAFF. CDR3 DNA: TGTGCCAGCAGCCCCCCTAAGGGGGTGAACACTGAAGCTTTCTTT.

The CDR3 sequence is CASGFRTGNFEQYV. The CDR3 DNA reads as TGTGCTAGTGGTTTTCGGACAGGGAACTTCGAGCAGTACGTC. The rearrangement joins TRBV12-5 to TRBJ2-7, with 8 bases fitting TRBD1. CDR3 size: 14 residues. The junction had 7 bases not matched to a gene; V was cut back by 3 bases and J by 6 bases. From germline, CDR1 is LGHNT and CDR2 FRNRAP.